These 9 T cell receptor beta chains share one sample of origin, sequenced in a study of cytomegalovirus exposure and HLA in healthy donors. It was with 60 Vbeta and 13 Jbeta primers that the PCR ran. Sequencing was performed with immunoSEQ multiplex PCR; in TCRdb, only in-frame clones are kept and a portion is missing. The profile covers approximately 160,000 clones, with 77% appearing a single time and 1.5% to 2% taken by the ten largest. Sequenced material: PBMCs. The receptors were sampled from a woman aged 25 to 39 in good health and CMV-seronegative.

The rearrangement links TRBV4-3 to TRBJ2-3, with 8 nucleotides matching TRBD2. The germline gives CDR1 LGHNA, CDR2 YSLEER. J gave up 4 bases and V 1 base, and 19 bases lay outside the gene matches. The CDR3 consists of 20 residues. CDR3 protein: CASSQAYFSGSGRVSDTQYF. DNA for the CDR3: TGCGCCAGCAGCCAAGCCTATTTTTCTGGCAGCGGGAGAGTCTCAGATACGCAGTATTTT.

This rearrangement joins TRBV28 to TRBJ2-7; 11 bases map to TRBD2. This CDR3 region has 15 residues. Germline CDR1 is MDHEN and CDR2 is SYDVKM. J gave up 7 bases and V 9 bases, and 14 bases lay outside the gene matches. Here the CDR3 DNA reads TGTGCCAGTTGCTGGATTAGCGGGAGGGCCAATGAGCAGTACTTC. As protein: CASCWISGRANEQYF.

The CDR3 reads CSVSGAGDISSYEQYF. The CDR3 region has the DNA TGCAGCGTCTCTGGAGCGGGGGACATAAGCTCCTACGAGCAGTACTTC. The gene calls are TRBV29-1 and TRBJ2-5, with 8 bases matching TRBD2. The J call is in doubt because the DNA end fits TRBJ2-7 better. The germline V gene has CDR1 SQVTM and CDR2 ANQGSEA. This CDR3 has 16 residues.

The chain recombines TRBV4-3 with TRBJ1-2; D remains unclear. Looked up from germline, CDR1 is LGHNA and CDR2 is YSLEER. The length of the CDR3 is 15 residues. The V and J ends lost 0 bases and 5 bases respectively, with 13 bases between them. CDR3 protein: CASSQDPRALYGYTF. CDR3 bases: TGCGCCAGCAGCCAAGATCCCCGAGCGTTGTATGGCTACACCTTC.

The chain carries TRBV4-3 and TRBJ2-1; no definite D call. Germline CDR1 reads LGHNA; CDR2 reads YSLEER. V gave up 1 base and J gave up 7 bases, with 8 bases separating them. The CDR3 extends over 13 amino acids. The CDR3 sequence: CASSQGYENEQFF. The CDR3 DNA reads as TGCGCCAGCAGCCAAGGTTACGAGAATGAGCAGTTCTTC.

The chain recombines TRBV7-9 with TRBJ2-1; D uncertain. CDR1 is SEHNR, CDR2 FQNEAQ, per germline (reference sequence). V dropped 1 base and J dropped 0 bases, with 7 bases sitting between them. The CDR3 covers 15 residues. CDR3 loop: CASSLVLSSYNEQFF. CDR3 nucleotides: TGTGCCAGCAGCTTAGTACTAAGCTCCTACAATGAGCAGTTCTTC.

This clone was seen only a few times. Relative to the germline gene, one junction end is altered; a read error may explain this. This CDR3 is CASSTDRPPNYGYPF. CDR3 nucleotide sequence: TGCGCCAGCAGCACCGACAGGCCTCCTAACTATGGCTACCCCTTC. The chain uses TRBV5-1 and TRBJ1-2; TRBD1 might be the D (6 bases). Per the germline V gene, CDR1 is SGHRS and CDR2 is YFSETQ. The CDR3 runs to 15 residues. The full variable domain, in which reference TRBV5-1 and TRBJ1-2 provide the parts outside the CDR3, is KAGVTQTPRYLIKTRGQQVTLSCSPISGHRSVSWYQQTPGQGLQFLFEYFSETQRNKGNFPGRFSGRQFSNSRSEMNVSTLELGDSALYLCASSTDRPPNYGYPFGSGTRLTVV.

This sequence joins TRBV2 and TRBJ2-7, with D tentatively TRBD1 (5 bases). The CDR3 length is 12 residues. CDR1 is SNHLY, CDR2 FYNNEI, per germline. The V and J ends lost 6 bases and 5 bases respectively, with 11 bases between them. CDR3 loop: CASSSDTNEQYF. CDR3 DNA sequence: TGTGCCAGCAGCTCGGACACGAACGAGCAGTACTTC.

This clone was counted between two and nine times. The rearrangement links TRBV29-1 to TRBJ2-7; 11 nucleotides agree with TRBD2. J lost 5 bases, V lost 7 bases, and 7 bases had no gene match. CDR3 length equals 13 residues. Per germline, CDR1 SQVTM and CDR2 ANQGSEA. CDR3 protein: CSAQRLAGNEQYF. CDR3 nucleotide sequence: TGCAGCGCCCAAAGACTAGCGGGAAACGAGCAGTACTTC.